These 21 T cell receptor beta chains share one sample of origin, sequenced in a study of Ad26.COV2.S vaccination and SARS-CoV-2 variants. Treatment defined: about 20 received Ad26.COV2.S at low or high dose, single or two shots; about 5 received placebo; per-sample allocation not given. The samples date from day 63 after the first vaccine or placebo injection. Data came from immunoSEQ multiplex PCR; TCRdb stores just in-frame clones and leaves some out. The repertoire includes 350,000 to 400,000 clones, approximately 90% of them detected once, and roughly 3.5% sits in the top ten. The sample was peripheral blood, taken in a trial of Ad26.COV2.S vaccine versus placebo. Receptor source: a person between 18 and 65 years old who received the Ad26.COV2.S COVID-19 vaccine or a placebo.

This clone came up a few times. The V call is TRBV2, the J call TRBJ2-3, with D possibly matching TRBD2 (7 bases). CDR1 and CDR2 from the germline V gene are SNHLY and FYNNEI. The V end lost 7 bases, the J end lost 3 bases, and 14 bases lay between the germline ends. The CDR3 is made up of 14 amino acids. In DNA, the CDR3 is TGTGCCAGCAATTGGGGGGGCCGGACAGATACGCAGTATTTT. As protein: CASNWGGRTDTQYF.

V is TRBV19 and J is TRBJ2-3, with D perhaps matching TRBD1 or TRBD2 (5 bases each). The germline gives CDR1 LNHDA, CDR2 SQIVND (reference sequence). Trimming pared 3 bases from V and 5 bases from J, leaving 15 bases between. CDR3 length: 15 residues. In DNA form, the CDR3 reads TGTGCCAGTAGTATTGAGGGCAGGGTCGGAGATACGCAGTATTTT. Translated, it gives CASSIEGRVGDTQYF. Variable domain in full (rest from reference TRBV19 and TRBJ2-3): DGGITQSPKYLFRKEGQNVTLSCEQNLNHDAMYWYRQDPGQGLRLIYYSQIVNDFQKGDIAEGYSVSREKKESFPLTVTSAQKNPTAFYLCASSIEGRVGDTQYFGPGTRLTVL.

The chain joins TRBV10-3 to TRBJ1-2; TRBD1 matches 7 bases. The germline CDR1 and CDR2 sequences are ENHRY and SYGVKD. The V and J ends lost 0 bases and 2 bases, in that order; junction bases with no gene match: 9. The CDR3 has 17 amino acids. The CDR3 sequence is CAISESSTGARNYGYTF. The CDR3 region has the DNA TGTGCCATCAGTGAGTCGAGTACAGGGGCTAGAAACTATGGCTACACCTTC.

The chain combines TRBV27 with TRBJ1-1; D perhaps matches TRBD1 (5 bases). Germline V lookup: CDR1 MNHEY, CDR2 SMNVEV (reference sequence). The CDR3 has 15 amino acids. The V end lost 5 bases, the J end lost 1 base, and 14 bases lay between the germline ends. CDR3 bases: TGTGCCAGCAGTCAACCGGGACGGAGGAACACTGAAGCTTTCTTT. It encodes CASSQPGRRNTEAFF.

This clone has just one count. The same CDR3 arises from other DNA sequences in this sample as well. The chain recombines TRBV12-3 or TRBV12-4 with TRBJ1-3; no clear D. This CDR3 is built from 13 residues. V was pared by 5 bases and J by 0 bases, with 5 bases between. CDR3 sequence reads: CASSRSSGNTIYF. DNA of the CDR3: TGTGCCAGCAGTCGGAGCTCTGGAAACACCATATATTTT.

The J gene is TRBJ2-3, the V gene TRBV5-4, with D hard to call. This CDR3 has 16 amino acids. The ends were cut back, 1 base at V and 1 base at J, with 13 bases in the middle. Germline CDR1 is SGHNT and CDR2 is YYREEE (reference sequence). CDR3 DNA: TGTGCCAGCAGCTTGAAACAGACCTTCGGCACAGATACGCAGTATTTT. This gives the protein CASSLKQTFGTDTQYF.

The J gene is TRBJ2-7, the V gene TRBV5-1, with 10 nucleotides matching TRBD1. The V gene's germline CDR1 is SGHRS and CDR2 YFSETQ. This CDR3 has 14 residues. V shed 4 bases, J shed 6 bases, and the junction held 7 bases outside the gene matches. CDR3 nucleotides: TGCGCCAGCAGCCAGAGGACAGGGGGACGCGAGCAGTACTTC. Translation gives CASSQRTGGREQYF.

This chain connects TRBV7-8 to TRBJ2-7; TRBD1 is a possible D gene (6 bases). Germline assignment: CDR1 SGHVS and CDR2 FQNEAQ. Trimming took 4 bases from V and 4 from J, leaving 14 bases between them. This CDR3 comprises 14 residues. The CDR3 protein is CASSSKTGPYEQYF. Here the CDR3 DNA reads TGTGCCAGCAGCTCTAAGACAGGACCTTACGAGCAGTACTTC.

The J gene is TRBJ1-1, the V gene TRBV11-2; tentatively, D is TRBD1 (6 bases). The CDR3 is made up of 14 amino acids. Germline CDR1 is SGHAT and CDR2 is FQNNGV. Trimming stripped 1 base from V and 10 bases from J, with 16 bases between. CDR3 protein: CASSLVRGGLRAFF. The CDR3 DNA follows: TGTGCCAGCAGCTTAGTAAGGGGGGGGCTACGAGCTTTCTTT.

This chain joins TRBV7-8 and TRBJ1-6, with 7 nucleotides matching TRBD1. Germline loops: CDR1 SGHVS, CDR2 FQNEAQ. This CDR3 comprises 14 residues. J lost 7 bases, V lost 5 bases, and 5 bases had no gene match. The CDR3 sequence: CASSPTGPNSPLHF. The DNA of the CDR3 is TGTGCCAGCAGCCCGACAGGGCCGAATTCACCCCTCCACTTT.

Of note for this clone: Other nucleotide sequences in the sample specify the same CDR3. This chain uses TRBV10-3 with TRBJ2-1; TRBD2 matches at 9 bases. The CDR3 has 14 residues. The V gene end was trimmed by 4 bases and the J gene end by 7 bases; junction bases not matched to a gene: 5. The germline gives CDR1 ENHRY, CDR2 SYGVKD. The CDR3 DNA follows: TGTGCCATCAGTGTTGGCGGGGGGGCGAATGAGCAGTTCTTC. Translating gives CAISVGGGANEQFF.

CDR3 amino acids: CASTMDNQETQYF. As DNA, the CDR3 is TGTGCCAGCACCATGGACAACCAAGAGACCCAGTACTTC. The chain combines TRBV2 with TRBJ2-5; TRBD1 might be the D (5 bases). The length of the CDR3 is 13 residues. Germline V gives CDR1 SNHLY, CDR2 FYNNEI. Trimming pared 7 bases from V and 0 bases from J, leaving 9 bases between.

This clone showed up just once. V usage is TRBV30 and J usage is TRBJ2-7; 7 bases map to TRBD1. The CDR3 totals 14 residues. Germline trimming cut 2 bases from V and 7 bases from J; bases unmatched to any gene: 11. Germline loops: CDR1 GTSNPN, CDR2 SVGIG (reference sequence). DNA for the CDR3: TGTGCCTGGAGTCGGACAGGCCTTCCCCTAGAGCAGTACTTC. Amino acids: CAWSRTGLPLEQYF.

The chain is built from TRBV30 and TRBJ2-7; D may correspond to TRBD1 or TRBD2 (5 bases each). This CDR3 contains 13 residues. Trimming took off 3 bases at V and 2 bases at J, with 11 bases between the two ends. Germline V lookup: CDR1 GTSNPN, CDR2 SVGIG (reference sequence). CDR3 bases: TGTGCCTGGAGCCGGGACCGAACCTACGAGCAGTACTTC. Translated: CAWSRDRTYEQYF.

The rearrangement links TRBV6-6 to TRBJ1-1, with D possibly TRBD1 on 6 matching bases. This CDR3 has 14 amino acids. Germline V CDR1 and CDR2: MNHNY, SVGAGI (reference sequence). Trimming removed 5 bases from V and 4 bases from J, with 14 bases in between. This CDR3 reads CASSHGGQGTEAFF. In nucleotides, the CDR3 is TGTGCCAGCAGTCACGGGGGACAAGGCACTGAAGCTTTCTTT.

The chain combines TRBV7-2 with TRBJ2-7; no reliable D call. This CDR3 has 13 residues. V was clipped by 5 bases and J by 2 bases, with 10 bases between them. Germline-derived CDR1 and CDR2 are SGHTA and FQGNSA. The CDR3 spells CASSPTNPYEQYF. CDR3 bases: TGTGCCAGCAGCCCCACTAATCCCTACGAGCAGTACTTC.

The V gene is TRBV10-3, the J gene TRBJ1-1, with TRBD1 as a possible D gene (5 bases). In germline, CDR1 is ENHRY, CDR2 SYGVKD. V was clipped by 0 bases and J by 2 bases, with 10 bases between them. The CDR3 extends over 15 amino acids. Here the CDR3 DNA reads TGTGCCATCAGTGAGTCGTTGGGGGATAACACTGAAGCTTTCTTT. This translates into CAISESLGDNTEAFF.

The chain is built from TRBV5-5 and TRBJ2-1; TRBD1 agrees at 7 bases. Germline assignment: CDR1 SGHKS and CDR2 YYEKEE (reference sequence). CDR3 size: 15 residues. Trimming took 5 bases from V and 3 from J; bases not matched to a gene: 8. CDR3 residues: CASRSSGTVYNEQFF. The CDR3 coding sequence is TGTGCCAGCAGGTCTTCCGGGACAGTCTACAATGAGCAGTTCTTC.

This chain connects TRBV7-2 to TRBJ2-3; D possibly corresponds to TRBD1 (6 bases). Germline V gene lookup returns CDR1 SGHTA and CDR2 FQGNSA. The CDR3 extends over 14 amino acids. Trimming left V 0 bases short and J 2 bases short, with 6 bases between. The CDR3, as DNA: TGTGCCAGCAGCTTAGCGGGGGCCACAGATACGCAGTATTTT. Encoded protein: CASSLAGATDTQYF.

The rearrangement joins TRBV6-2 or TRBV6-3 to TRBJ2-7; D might be TRBD2 (5 bases). The CDR3 sequence is 16 residues long. Germline CDR1 MNHEY, CDR2 SVGEGT. V lost 2 bases and J lost 4, with 18 bases in between. CDR3 sequence: CASSYGALDFQYEQYF. The CDR3 DNA reads TGTGCCAGCAGTTACGGAGCACTAGACTTCCAATACGAGCAGTACTTC.

For this clone: Distinct nucleotide sequences in the sample also encode this CDR3. The chain combines TRBV5-5 with TRBJ2-7, with 7 positions matching TRBD1. Germline assignment: CDR1 SGHKS and CDR2 YYEKEE (reference sequence). The CDR3 loop spans 14 amino acids. J was trimmed by 2 bases and V by 0 bases; bases with no gene match: 2. CDR3 coding DNA: TGTGCCAGCAGCTTGGGGCAGGGGGCCTACGAGCAGTACTTC. Amino acid sequence: CASSLGQGAYEQYF.